Here is one T cell receptor (beta chain) with its context. The data are from a study of control samples from healthy donors and cancer patients. The CDR3 covers 13 residues. The V end was cut by 5 bases, the J end by 7 bases, with 14 bases between. Generated by immunoSEQ multiplex PCR, the TCRdb table keeps only in-frame clones and is missing some. This sample has 100,000 to 150,000 clones, with 85% to 95% found just once. Sequenced sample: blood. V usage is TRBV12-3 or TRBV12-4 and J usage is TRBJ2-5; D uncertain. This clonotype was sampled from a man between 18 and 35 years old in good health. The CDR3 sequence is CASSQDGRGTQYF. The CDR3 DNA follows: TGTGCCAGCAGTCAGGACGGCCGAGGGACCCAGTACTTC.